Shown below are 21 T cell receptor beta chains from a single sample sequenced in a study of cytomegalovirus exposure and HLA in healthy donors. PCR amplification relied on 60 Vbeta primers (plus 13 Jbeta primers). Data came from immunoSEQ multiplex PCR; TCRdb stores just in-frame clones and leaves some out. The data show approximately 100,000 clones, with around three quarters seen just once and over 3% held by the top ten. Sequenced: PBMCs. The receptors were sampled from a woman aged 40 to 49 in good health and CMV-seronegative.

The chain uses TRBV27 and TRBJ2-7; 7 bases map to TRBD1. The CDR3 loop spans 17 amino acids. The V gene's germline CDR1 is MNHEY and CDR2 SMNVEV (reference sequence). Trimming took 9 bases from V and 2 from J; bases not matched to a gene: 19. As DNA, the CDR3 is TGTGCCAGTCTACACCAGGCGACAGGGCAGGGGGCCTACGAGCAGTACTTC. Translated, it gives CASLHQATGQGAYEQYF.

This chain links TRBV4-1 with TRBJ2-3; 7 nucleotides align to TRBD2. Germline CDR1 is MGHRA and CDR2 is YSYEKL. The CDR3 loop spans 15 amino acids. V was clipped by 4 bases and J by 1 base; unmatched bases: 5. Here the CDR3 DNA reads TGCGCCAGCAGCCTTGGACTAGATGGCACAGATACGCAGTATTTT. Encoded protein: CASSLGLDGTDTQYF.

V usage is TRBV6-1 and J usage is TRBJ1-6; D is possibly TRBD1 (6 bases). Germline lookup yields CDR1 MNHNS and CDR2 SASEGT. The CDR3 contains 14 residues. V lost 10 bases to trimming and J lost 6 bases, with 16 bases between them. CDR3 sequence: CATRRGSGNSPLHF. CDR3 nucleotides: TGTGCCACACGCAGGGGATCGGGTAATTCACCCCTCCACTTT.

The chain employs TRBV4-1 and TRBJ2-3; TRBD2 matches at 9 bases. The CDR3 is 19 amino acids. Losses at the gene ends were 0 bases for V and 0 bases for J; bases not matched to a gene: 10. Per the germline V gene, CDR1 is MGHRA and CDR2 is YSYEKL. CDR3 sequence reads: CASSQEGLLTSGSTDTQYF. CDR3 coding DNA: TGCGCCAGCAGCCAAGAAGGTCTTCTAACTAGCGGGAGCACAGATACGCAGTATTTT.

The J gene is TRBJ2-2, the V gene TRBV10-3, with D perhaps TRBD2 (6 bases). With 2 bases removed from V and 4 bases from J, the gap between germline ends came to 14 bases. Germline lookup yields CDR1 ENHRY and CDR2 SYGVKD. The CDR3 runs 16 residues. The CDR3 DNA is TGTGCCATCAGTGAGACCCAAGGGACTTCCACCGGGGAGCTGTTTTTT. Its protein product is CAISETQGTSTGELFF.

In its sample, this clone was seen once. The chain carries TRBV30 and TRBJ1-5; perhaps TRBD1 as D (5 bases). CDR3 length equals 15 residues. Germline lookup yields CDR1 GTSNPN and CDR2 SVGIG (reference sequence). V was clipped by 0 bases and J by 2 bases, with 11 bases between them. CDR3 bases: TGTGCCTGGAGTGTACCAGGGAAGGGCAATCAGCCCCAGCATTTT. Encoded protein: CAWSVPGKGNQPQHF.

The V and J genes are TRBV2 and TRBJ2-5; the match to TRBD2 covers 8 bases. The CDR3 totals 14 residues. Per germline, CDR1 SNHLY and CDR2 FYNNEI. V was pared by 6 bases and J by 5 bases, with 8 bases of the junction left unmatched. CDR3 nucleotides: TGTGCCAGCAGGAGTAGCGGGGCCGCGGAGACCCAGTACTTC. This gives the protein CASRSSGAAETQYF.

V is TRBV19 and J is TRBJ2-7, with D hard to call. CDR1 and CDR2 (germline): LNHDA, SQIVND (reference sequence). V lost 7 bases, J lost 7 bases, and 8 bases lay in between. The CDR3 length is 10 residues. DNA of the CDR3: TGTGCCAGTAACGGTGTGGAGCAGTACTTC. Translating it yields CASNGVEQYF.

The chain uses TRBV19 and TRBJ1-1, with 9 bases identical to TRBD1. V lost 6 bases, J lost 1 base, and 15 bases stayed unmatched. CDR1 LNHDA and CDR2 SQIVND come from the germline V gene (reference sequence). CDR3 length: 18 residues. CDR3 nucleotides: TGTGCCAGTAGCGGGGACAGGGCGGATTACCTGAAGAACACTGAAGCTTTCTTT. Its translation: CASSGDRADYLKNTEAFF. Supplemented by reference TRBV19 and TRBJ1-1, the full variable domain reads DGGITQSPKYLFRKEGQNVTLSCEQNLNHDAMYWYRQDPGQGLRLIYYSQIVNDFQKGDIAEGYSVSREKKESFPLTVTSAQKNPTAFYLCASSGDRADYLKNTEAFFGQGTRLTVV.

This clone was observed a handful of times. The V gene is TRBV15, the J gene TRBJ2-2, with a weak D call TRBD1 (5 bases). Germline CDR1 is LNHNV and CDR2 is YYDKDF (reference sequence). The CDR3 contains 16 residues. Trimming cost V 1 base and J 0 bases, with 9 bases left between them. In DNA form, the CDR3 reads TGTGCCACCAGCAGAGTAACAGGCGCGAACACCGGGGAGCTGTTTTTT. It yields the protein CATSRVTGANTGELFF.

The V and J genes are TRBV28 and TRBJ2-2, with D perhaps matching TRBD2 (5 bases). CDR3 length equals 14 residues. Germline lookup yields CDR1 MDHEN and CDR2 SYDVKM. Deletions cut 5 bases from V and 6 bases from J, with 13 bases between. CDR3 region: CASSPPGEPGELFF. The CDR3 DNA reads as TGTGCCAGCAGTCCACCTGGGGAGCCCGGGGAGCTGTTTTTT.

The chain recombines TRBV10-3 with TRBJ2-1; perhaps TRBD1 as D (6 bases). Germline V gives CDR1 ENHRY, CDR2 SYGVKD. The V gene lost 5 bases and the J gene lost 5 bases, with 13 bases spanning the gap. The CDR3 runs to 14 residues. CDR3 loop: CAISKQGTDNEQFF. The CDR3 nucleotides read TGTGCCATCAGTAAACAGGGTACCGACAATGAGCAGTTCTTC.

This sequence joins TRBV30 and TRBJ1-4; unclear D gene. Germline V gene lookup returns CDR1 GTSNPN and CDR2 SVGIG (reference sequence). V lost 1 base and J 2 bases, leaving 14 bases between the germline ends. The CDR3 runs to 16 residues. The CDR3 here is CAWSGSDGETNEKLFF. The CDR3 coding sequence is TGTGCCTGGAGTGGCTCTGACGGGGAGACTAATGAAAAACTGTTTTTT.

The rearrangement links TRBV18 to TRBJ2-7; D perhaps matches TRBD1 (6 bases). Germline lookup yields CDR1 KGHSH and CDR2 LQKENI. The V end lost 1 base, the J end lost 6 bases, and 13 bases lay between the germline ends. The CDR3 is made up of 14 amino acids. The CDR3 DNA is TGTGCCAGCTCACCACTCCCAGGGGTCTCCGAGCAGTACTTC. It translates to CASSPLPGVSEQYF.

The chain couples TRBV28 to TRBJ2-1; 8 nucleotides agree with TRBD1. There are 19 residues in the CDR3. Germline loops: CDR1 MDHEN, CDR2 SYDVKM. J lost 0 bases, V lost 4 bases, and 14 bases had no gene match. Here the CDR3 reads CASSSSRGLKLPSYNEQFF. For the CDR3, the DNA is TGTGCCAGCAGTTCCTCCAGGGGGCTAAAACTTCCCTCCTACAATGAGCAGTTCTTC.

The rearrangement uses TRBV4-3 and TRBJ2-7, with TRBD1 identical over 7 bases. The V gene's germline CDR1 is LGHNA and CDR2 YSLEER. The CDR3 sequence is 14 residues long. V lost 4 bases, J lost 5 bases, and 8 bases stayed unmatched. As DNA, the CDR3 is TGCGCCAGCAGCCCAGGACAGGCCGTCGACGAGCAGTACTTC. Protein sequence: CASSPGQAVDEQYF.

V is TRBV28 and J is TRBJ1-1; a weak D match, TRBD1 (5 bases). Germline V lookup: CDR1 MDHEN, CDR2 SYDVKM. Trimming left V 6 bases short and J 14 bases short, with 25 bases between. The CDR3 consists of 14 residues. The CDR3 here is CASSPTGASGRGFF. In DNA form, the CDR3 reads TGTGCCAGCAGCCCTACCGGGGCCAGTGGCCGGGGGTTCTTT.

The chain is built from TRBV10-3 and TRBJ1-5; tentative D call: TRBD1 (5 bases). Germline values: CDR1 ENHRY, CDR2 SYGVKD. The CDR3 loop spans 14 amino acids. The germline V and J ends were trimmed by 8 bases and 3 bases, with 14 bases remaining between them. For the CDR3, the DNA is TGTGCCATCGGGGGGGGAGGGGCCAATCAGCCCCAGCATTTT. Amino acids: CAIGGGGANQPQHF.

There are a few counts of this clone. The rearrangement joins TRBV19 to TRBJ1-5, with a possible D match to TRBD1 (5 bases). In germline, CDR1 is LNHDA, CDR2 SQIVND (reference sequence). CDR3 length: 14 amino acids. V dropped 5 bases and J dropped 3 bases, with 11 bases sitting between them. Written as DNA, the CDR3 is TGTGCCAGTAGTTTGTGGGGGGACAATCAGCCCCAGCATTTT. Translated: CASSLWGDNQPQHF. Variable domain in full (rest from reference TRBV19 and TRBJ1-5): DGGITQSPKYLFRKEGQNVTLSCEQNLNHDAMYWYRQDPGQGLRLIYYSQIVNDFQKGDIAEGYSVSREKKESFPLTVTSAQKNPTAFYLCASSLWGDNQPQHFGDGTRLSIL.

This clone has just one count. The chain is built from TRBV5-1 and TRBJ1-1, with a possible D match to TRBD1 (6 bases). This CDR3 is built from 16 residues. Germline lookup yields CDR1 SGHRS and CDR2 YFSETQ. Deletions cut 4 bases from V and 0 bases from J, with 16 bases between. CDR3 nucleotide sequence: TGCGCCAGCAGCCCAACAGGGATGGGAATGAACACTGAAGCTTTCTTT. Translation gives CASSPTGMGMNTEAFF.

V and J are TRBV28 and TRBJ1-3; D unresolved. Germline V lookup: CDR1 MDHEN, CDR2 SYDVKM. V was clipped by 2 bases and J by 1 base, with 6 bases between them. CDR3 length: 14 residues. CDR3 DNA: TGTGCCAGCAGTTTAAATCCTTCTGGAAACACCATATATTTT. Protein sequence: CASSLNPSGNTIYF. Filled out from reference TRBV28 and TRBJ1-3, the complete variable domain reads DVKVTQSSRYLVKRTGEKVFLECVQDMDHENMFWYRQDPGLGLRLIYFSYDVKMKEKGDIPEGYSVSREKKERFSLILESASTNQTSMYLCASSLNPSGNTIYFGEGSWLTVV.